This T cell receptor beta chain derives from a study of beta chain features in type 1 diabetes. Study in general: All of the samples together had roughly 98 million sorted cells examined.

All of the isolated RNA was reverse transcribed, so expressed TCRB transcripts were sequenced. Produced via immunoSEQ multiplex PCR; TCRdb's table is partial and in-frame only. Of fewer than 900,000 clones in the sample, roughly 15% were seen once. It was via CD45RO/CCR7/CD25/CD127/CD95/CD27 that CD4+ naive, central memory, regulatory and stem cell-like memory cells were sorted. This CDR3 has 14 residues. From germline, CDR1 is WNHNN and CDR2 SYGVQD (reference sequence). The V and J ends lost 6 bases and 2 bases respectively, with 13 bases between them. This receptor was obtained from a woman under 30 in good health. The specimen sequenced was naive CD4+ T cells from blood. The chain couples TRBV10-1 to TRBJ2-5; the D gene is possibly TRBD1 (6 bases). CDR3 coding DNA: TGCGCCAGCAGGACCCTGGACAGTCAAGAGACCCAGTACTTC. Protein: CASRTLDSQETQYF.